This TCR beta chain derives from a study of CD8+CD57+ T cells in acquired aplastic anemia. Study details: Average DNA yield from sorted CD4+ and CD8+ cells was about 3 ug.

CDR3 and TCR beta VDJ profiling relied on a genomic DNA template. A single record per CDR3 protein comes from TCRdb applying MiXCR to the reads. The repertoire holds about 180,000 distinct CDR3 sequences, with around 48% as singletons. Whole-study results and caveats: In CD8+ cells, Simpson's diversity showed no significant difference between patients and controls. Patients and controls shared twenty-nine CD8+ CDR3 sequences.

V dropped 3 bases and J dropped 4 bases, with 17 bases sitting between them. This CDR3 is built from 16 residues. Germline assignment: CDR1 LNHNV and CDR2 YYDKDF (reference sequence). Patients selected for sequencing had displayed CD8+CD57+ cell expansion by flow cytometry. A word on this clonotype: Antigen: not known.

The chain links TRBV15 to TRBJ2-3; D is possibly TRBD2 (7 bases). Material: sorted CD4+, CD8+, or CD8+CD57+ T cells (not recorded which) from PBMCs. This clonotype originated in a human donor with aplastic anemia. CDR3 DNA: TGTGCCACCAGCAGTCAGAGGGGGGGCTACGCAGATACGCAGTATTTT. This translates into CATSSQRGGYADTQYF.